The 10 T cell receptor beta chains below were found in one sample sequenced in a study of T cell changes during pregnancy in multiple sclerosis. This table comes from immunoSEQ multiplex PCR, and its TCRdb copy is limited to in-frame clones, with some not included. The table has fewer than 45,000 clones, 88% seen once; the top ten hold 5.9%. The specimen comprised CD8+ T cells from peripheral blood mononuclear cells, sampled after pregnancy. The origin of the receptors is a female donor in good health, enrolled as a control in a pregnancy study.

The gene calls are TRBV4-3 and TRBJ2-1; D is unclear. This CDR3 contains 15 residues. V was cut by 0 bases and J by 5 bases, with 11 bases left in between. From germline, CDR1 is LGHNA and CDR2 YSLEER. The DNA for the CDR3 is TGCGCCAGCAGCCAAGATAGGAGCGTACACAATGAGCAGTTCTTC. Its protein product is CASSQDRSVHNEQFF.

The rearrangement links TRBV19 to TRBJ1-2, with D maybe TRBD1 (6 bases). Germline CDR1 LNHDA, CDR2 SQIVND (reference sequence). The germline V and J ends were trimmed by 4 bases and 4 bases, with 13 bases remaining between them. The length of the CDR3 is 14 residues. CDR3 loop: CASSTKQGFYGYTF. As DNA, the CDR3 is TGTGCCAGTAGTACTAAACAGGGATTCTATGGCTACACCTTC.

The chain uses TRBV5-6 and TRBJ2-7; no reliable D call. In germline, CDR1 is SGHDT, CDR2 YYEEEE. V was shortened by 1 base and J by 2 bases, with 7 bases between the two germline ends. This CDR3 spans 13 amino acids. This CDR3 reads CASSLLRTYEQYF. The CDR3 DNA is TGTGCCAGCAGCTTGCTGAGGACCTACGAGCAGTACTTC.

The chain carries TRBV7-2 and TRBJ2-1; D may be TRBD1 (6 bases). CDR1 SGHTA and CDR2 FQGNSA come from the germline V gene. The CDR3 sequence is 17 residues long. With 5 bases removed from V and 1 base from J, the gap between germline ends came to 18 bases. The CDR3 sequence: CASSIDRSLISYNEQFF. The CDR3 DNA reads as TGTGCCAGCAGCATCGACAGGTCCCTTATATCCTACAATGAGCAGTTCTTC.

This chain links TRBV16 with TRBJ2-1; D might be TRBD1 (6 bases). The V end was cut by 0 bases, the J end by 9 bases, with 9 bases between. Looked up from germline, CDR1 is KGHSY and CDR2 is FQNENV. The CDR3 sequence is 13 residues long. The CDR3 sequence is CASSQSFRGEQFF. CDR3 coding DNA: TGTGCCAGCAGCCAATCTTTCAGGGGTGAGCAGTTCTTC.

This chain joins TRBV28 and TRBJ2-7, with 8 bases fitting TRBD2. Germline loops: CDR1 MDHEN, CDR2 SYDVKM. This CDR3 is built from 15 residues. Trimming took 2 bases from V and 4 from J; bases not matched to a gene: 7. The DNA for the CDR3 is TGTGCCAGCAGTTTAGGGGGCGGGGGGCTATACGAGCAGTACTTC. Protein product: CASSLGGGGLYEQYF.

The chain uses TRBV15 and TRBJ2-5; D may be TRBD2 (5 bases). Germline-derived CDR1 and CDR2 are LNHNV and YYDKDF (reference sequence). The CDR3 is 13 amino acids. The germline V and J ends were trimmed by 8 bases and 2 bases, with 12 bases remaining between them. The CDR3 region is CATRGTSQETQYF. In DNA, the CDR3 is TGTGCCACCCGGGGAACCAGTCAAGAGACCCAGTACTTC.

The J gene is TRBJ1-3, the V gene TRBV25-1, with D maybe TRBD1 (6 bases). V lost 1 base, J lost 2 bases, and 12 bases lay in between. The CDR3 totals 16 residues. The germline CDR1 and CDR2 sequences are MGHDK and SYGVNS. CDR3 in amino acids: CASSELGGAAGNTIYF. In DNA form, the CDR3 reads TGTGCCAGCAGTGAATTGGGGGGGGCTGCTGGAAACACCATATATTTT.

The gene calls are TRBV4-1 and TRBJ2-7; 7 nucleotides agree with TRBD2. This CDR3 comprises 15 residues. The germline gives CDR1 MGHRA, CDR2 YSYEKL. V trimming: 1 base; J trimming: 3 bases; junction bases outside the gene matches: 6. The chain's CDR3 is CASSQAAGDRYEQYF. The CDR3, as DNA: TGCGCCAGCAGCCAAGCCGCGGGGGACCGCTACGAGCAGTACTTC.

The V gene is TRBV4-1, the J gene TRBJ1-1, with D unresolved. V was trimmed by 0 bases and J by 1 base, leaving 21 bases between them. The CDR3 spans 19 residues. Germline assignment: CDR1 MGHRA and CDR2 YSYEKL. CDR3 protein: CASSQDLGLQLNKNTEAFF. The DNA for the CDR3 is TGCGCCAGCAGCCAAGATCTTGGACTTCAGTTAAACAAGAACACTGAAGCTTTCTTT.